Listed here are 12 T cell receptor beta chains from one sample, sequenced in a study of blood T cell repertoires in COVID-19. Profiled with immunoSEQ multiplex PCR; TCRdb holds only in-frame clones, not every one. The repertoire consists of approximately 44,000 clones, with roughly 80% occurring once and the leading ten covering 25% to 40%. The sequenced material came from peripheral blood. The receptor source for this set is an elderly woman with acute or convalescent COVID-19.

The rearrangement joins TRBV10-3 to TRBJ2-3, with TRBD2 matching 8 bases. J lost 3 bases, V lost 4 bases, and 9 bases had no gene match. The CDR3 loop spans 16 amino acids. Per the germline V gene, CDR1 is ENHRY and CDR2 is SYGVKD. In nucleotides, the CDR3 is TGTGCCATCAGTGTGGGGGGTACTAGCGGTACAGATACGCAGTATTTT. Protein: CAISVGGTSGTDTQYF.

The chain links TRBV10-3 to TRBJ2-7; 7 bases fit TRBD1. The CDR3 spans 13 residues. Unmatched junction bases numbered 10, after V lost 7 bases and J lost 7 bases. Germline V gene sequence: CDR1 ENHRY, CDR2 SYGVKD. CDR3 region: CAITPGDRGEQYF. For the CDR3, the DNA is TGTGCCATCACCCCTGGGGACAGAGGGGAGCAGTACTTC.

The V call is TRBV5-1, the J call TRBJ1-2; 7 nucleotides align to TRBD1. V shed 7 bases, J shed 8 bases, and the junction held 11 bases outside the gene matches. CDR3 length equals 13 residues. The V gene's germline CDR1 is SGHRS and CDR2 YFSETQ. The CDR3 spells CASGHRDSSGYTF. As DNA, the CDR3 is TGCGCCAGCGGCCACCGGGACAGTAGCGGCTACACCTTC.

The chain uses TRBV11-2 and TRBJ2-1; 8 bases agree with TRBD2. CDR3 length: 16 residues. The germline V gene encodes CDR1 SGHAT and CDR2 FQNNGV. Trimming at V came to 6 bases and at J to 9 bases, leaving 16 bases not matched to a gene. In DNA, the CDR3 is TGTGCCAGCAGACTTGATATACAGCGGGAGAGTAGTGAGCAGTTCTTC. This codes for CASRLDIQRESSEQFF. The whole variable domain, remainder taken from reference TRBV11-2 and TRBJ2-1, is EAGVAQSPRYKIIEKRQSVAFWCNPISGHATLYWYQQILGQGPKLLIQFQNNGVVDDSQLPKDRFSAERLKGVDSTLKIQPAKLEDSAVYLCASRLDIQRESSEQFFGPGTRLTVL.

The count of this clone is one. DNA for the CDR3: TGTGCCAGCAGCCAAGAACACCCGGACAGCTTGAGCTCCTACGAGCAGTACTTC. It specifies CASSQEHPDSLSSYEQYF. J is TRBJ2-7 and V is TRBV14; TRBD1 might be the D (6 bases). The germline gives CDR1 SGHDN, CDR2 FVKESK. With 0 bases removed from V and 0 bases from J, the gap between germline ends came to 18 bases. The CDR3 loop spans 18 amino acids.

The V gene is TRBV7-8, the J gene TRBJ1-6; TRBD1 is a possible D gene (5 bases). Germline CDR1 reads SGHVS; CDR2 reads FQNEAQ. V was cut by 4 bases and J by 3 bases, with 16 bases left in between. This CDR3 has 17 residues. The DNA for the CDR3 is TGTGCCAGCAGCTCCCCTGGGGGGGGTGGCTATAATTCACCCCTCCACTTT. It codes for CASSSPGGGGYNSPLHF.

The chain is built from TRBV18 and TRBJ2-4; 7 bases are a match to TRBD1. Germline V gene lookup returns CDR1 KGHSH and CDR2 LQKENI. The CDR3 runs 17 residues. J was trimmed by 2 bases and V by 2 bases; bases with no gene match: 9. The CDR3 nucleotides are TGTGCCAGCTCACCAGTTCGGAAGGGGGCAACCAAAAACATTCAGTACTTC. Its translation: CASSPVRKGATKNIQYF.

This clone came up a few times. The chain uses TRBV29-1 and TRBJ1-2; 7 nucleotides match TRBD1. Germline V gene lookup returns CDR1 SQVTM and CDR2 ANQGSEA. CDR3 length equals 14 residues. V lost 6 bases, J lost 8 bases, and 15 bases stayed unmatched. The CDR3 spells CSVMLPGQLRGYTF. The DNA for the CDR3 is TGCAGCGTGATGCTCCCGGGACAGCTAAGAGGCTACACCTTC.

The chain recombines TRBV6-4 with TRBJ1-1; tentatively, D is TRBD1 (6 bases). Germline CDR1 reads MRHNA; CDR2 reads SNTAGT. Trimming pared 3 bases from V and 10 bases from J, leaving 24 bases between. The CDR3 runs to 16 residues. The CDR3 nucleotides read TGTGCCAGCAGTGAGTCCGAGGACAGCCTCCTAGGTGGAGCTTTCTTT. Translation gives CASSESEDSLLGGAFF.

The chain carries TRBV25-1 and TRBJ2-1, with TRBD1 as a possible D gene (5 bases). The germline V and J ends were trimmed by 3 bases and 2 bases, with 11 bases remaining between them. Per the germline V gene, CDR1 is MGHDK and CDR2 is SYGVNS. The CDR3 covers 15 residues. The CDR3 DNA is TGTGCCAGCAGTGATACCCAGGGTCCCTACAATGAGCAGTTCTTC. It is translated as CASSDTQGPYNEQFF. Together with reference TRBV25-1 and TRBJ2-1, the CDR3 gives the full variable domain: EADIYQTPRYLVIGTGKKITLECSQTMGHDKMYWYQQDPGMELHLIHYSYGVNSTEKGDLSSESTVSRIRTEHFPLTLESARPSHTSQYLCASSDTQGPYNEQFFGPGTRLTVL.

The chain employs TRBV5-4 and TRBJ2-5; D possibly corresponds to TRBD1 (6 bases). Germline V gene lookup returns CDR1 SGHNT and CDR2 YYREEE (reference sequence). V lost 2 bases and J 3 bases, leaving 11 bases between the germline ends. The CDR3 extends over 14 amino acids. The CDR3 region is CASSFPDRKETQYF. The CDR3 DNA sequence: TGTGCCAGCAGCTTCCCCGACAGGAAAGAGACCCAGTACTTC.

The rearrangement uses TRBV7-2 and TRBJ2-3; unclear D gene. Germline V gene lookup returns CDR1 SGHTA and CDR2 FQGNSA. V was pared by 5 bases and J by 4 bases, with 10 bases between. The CDR3 loop spans 13 amino acids. CDR3 residues: CASSARRADTQYF. DNA for the CDR3: TGTGCCAGCAGCGCACGGAGAGCAGATACGCAGTATTTT.